This T cell receptor (beta chain) was profiled in a study of T cell repertoires in cytomegalovirus infection. Study overall: Recently identified HLA-C-restricted CMV epitopes were among the peptides used. Through public TCR beta signatures, both CMV infection and matching HLA type were indicated.

TCRdb re-derived calls from the reads in MiXCR, one entry per CDR3 protein. The data show approximately 600,000 distinct CDR3 sequences, around 40% seen once. From germline, CDR1 is MGHDK and CDR2 SYGVNS. CDR3 length equals 11 residues. V lost 3 bases, J lost 11 bases, and 9 bases lay in between. Study-wide points: The cumulative frequency of public TCR beta families identified carriers of CMV plus the relevant HLA. In two of eight donors, the top clonotype was HLA-C-restricted CMV-specific.

Comment on this clonotype: What it binds is not known.

This material consisted of cultured PBMCs, taken from culture after CMV antigen stimulation. The sequence derives from a human donor in good health (CMV status not recorded). Some clones in this sample may be carry-over from other donors' samples. This sequence joins TRBV25-1 and TRBJ2-3; no reliable D call. The CDR3 is CASSDQMEQYF. The DNA of the CDR3 is TGTGCCAGCAGTGATCAAATGGAGCAGTATTTT.